Detailed here is one T cell receptor (beta chain). Its antigen is as yet unknown. These data belong to a study of T cells after yellow fever vaccination. By 5'RACE template switching, TCR cDNA was produced, with a universal primer site and UMIs added in the process. TCRdb passed the 5' RACE reads through MiXCR, listing each CDR3 protein once. The data hold around 300,000 distinct CDR3 sequences, with approximately 4% observed a single time. Study-wide results and limits: Boosting was followed by the reappearance of most primary-vaccination clones (roughly 95% CD4, 70% to 90% CD8). FACS-sorted repertoires could harbor abundant contaminating bulk-population clonotypes.

There are 13 residues in the CDR3. Between the trimmed V and J ends, which lost 4 bases and 7 bases, there was a span of 13 bases. Germline V lookup: CDR1 MNHNS, CDR2 SASEGT. The sequence came from a man aged 18 to 29 who received the YFV17D yellow fever vaccine. Sequences were derived from PBMCs, sampled 5 days after the yellow fever booster vaccination. This chain connects TRBV6-1 to TRBJ1-2, with D possibly matching TRBD1 (6 bases). The chain's CDR3 is CASSGQAETGYTF. CDR3 sequence (DNA): TGTGCCAGCAGTGGACAGGCGGAGACTGGCTACACCTTC.